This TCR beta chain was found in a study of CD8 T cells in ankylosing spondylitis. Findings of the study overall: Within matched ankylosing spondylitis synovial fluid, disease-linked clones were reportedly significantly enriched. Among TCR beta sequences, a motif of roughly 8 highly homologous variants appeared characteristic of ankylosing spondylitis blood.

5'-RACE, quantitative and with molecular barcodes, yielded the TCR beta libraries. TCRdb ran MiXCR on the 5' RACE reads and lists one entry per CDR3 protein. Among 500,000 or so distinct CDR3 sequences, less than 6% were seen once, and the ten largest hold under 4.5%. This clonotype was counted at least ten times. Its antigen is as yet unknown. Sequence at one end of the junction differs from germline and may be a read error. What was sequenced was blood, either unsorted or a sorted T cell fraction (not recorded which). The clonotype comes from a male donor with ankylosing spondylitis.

This chain's CDR3 is CASSLTGARGETQYF. CDR3 nucleotide sequence: TGTGCTAGCAGCTTAACGGGAGCTCGGGGAGAGACCCAGTACTTC. The chain joins TRBV7-7 to TRBJ2-5; the D gene is possibly TRBD2 (6 bases). CDR1 is SSHAT and CDR2 is FNYEAQ in the germline V gene (reference sequence). The CDR3 consists of 15 residues.